What follows describes a single TCR beta chain. Its antigen remains unidentified. Trimming took 5 bases from V and 6 from J; bases not matched to a gene: 7. CDR1 is MNHEY, CDR2 SMNVEV, per germline (reference sequence). The CDR3 runs to 15 residues. This sample was included in a study of immune evolution from preneoplasia to lung adenocarcinoma. Study-level information: HLA loss of heterozygosity: roughly 6.4% AIS, more than 14% MIA, more than 25% ADC, none AAH. Study observations and caveats: Highest clonality occurred in KRAS-mutant, not EGFR-mutant or double wild-type, nodules.

Patient tissue came from resections in Japan or China, 2014–2017. Sequencing was performed with immunoSEQ multiplex PCR; in TCRdb, only in-frame clones are kept and a portion is missing. Here the sample spans around 1,700 clones, around 72% being singletons. The rearrangement joins TRBV27 to TRBJ2-1, with TRBD2 matching 10 bases. The source is a person in their sixties or seventies with lung adenocarcinoma. Material for sequencing was FFPE minimally invasive lung adenocarcinoma tissue. The CDR3 loop is CASSGIAGGSNEQFF. The CDR3 nucleotides read TGTGCCAGCAGTGGAATAGCGGGGGGATCCAATGAGCAGTTCTTC.